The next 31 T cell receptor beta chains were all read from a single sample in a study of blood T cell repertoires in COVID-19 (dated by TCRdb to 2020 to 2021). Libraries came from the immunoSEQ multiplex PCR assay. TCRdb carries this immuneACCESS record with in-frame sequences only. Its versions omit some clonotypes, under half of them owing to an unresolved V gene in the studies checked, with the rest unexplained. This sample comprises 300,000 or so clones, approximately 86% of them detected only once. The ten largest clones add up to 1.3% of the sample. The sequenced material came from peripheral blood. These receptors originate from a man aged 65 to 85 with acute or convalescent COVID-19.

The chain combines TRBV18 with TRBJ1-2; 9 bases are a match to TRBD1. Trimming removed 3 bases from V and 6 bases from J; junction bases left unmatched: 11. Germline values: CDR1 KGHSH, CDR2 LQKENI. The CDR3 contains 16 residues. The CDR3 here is CASSPFQGQGADGYTF. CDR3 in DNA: TGTGCCAGCTCACCTTTCCAGGGACAGGGAGCTGATGGCTACACCTTC. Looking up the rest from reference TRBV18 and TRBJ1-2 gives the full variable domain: NAGVMQNPRHLVRRRGQEARLRCSPMKGHSHVYWYRQLPEEGLKFMVYLQKENIIDESGMPKERFSAEFPKEGPSILRIQQVVRGDSAAYFCASSPFQGQGADGYTFGSGTRLTVV.

The CDR3 spells CASSVGTLGRNEQFF. In nucleotides, the CDR3 is TGTGCCAGCAGCGTAGGGACATTGGGGAGGAATGAGCAGTTCTTC. This rearrangement joins TRBV9 to TRBJ2-1; D is perhaps TRBD2 (6 bases). Trimming removed 0 bases at V and 7 bases at J, with 14 bases between. The germline CDR1 and CDR2 sequences are SGDLS and YYNGEE. The CDR3 length is 15 residues.

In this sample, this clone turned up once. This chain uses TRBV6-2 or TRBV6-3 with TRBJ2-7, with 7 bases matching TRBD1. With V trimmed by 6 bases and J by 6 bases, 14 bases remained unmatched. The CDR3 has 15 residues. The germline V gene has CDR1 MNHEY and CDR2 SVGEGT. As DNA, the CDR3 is TGTGCCAGCAGCTCATGGGCAGGGGGTGTCGTCGAGCAGTACTTC. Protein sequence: CASSSWAGGVVEQYF.

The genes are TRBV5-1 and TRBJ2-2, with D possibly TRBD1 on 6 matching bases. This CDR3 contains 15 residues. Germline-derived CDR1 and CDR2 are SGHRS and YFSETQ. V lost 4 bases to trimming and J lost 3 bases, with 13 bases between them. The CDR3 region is CASSDRTEDTGELFF. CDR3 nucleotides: TGCGCCAGCAGCGACCGGACAGAGGACACCGGGGAGCTGTTTTTT.

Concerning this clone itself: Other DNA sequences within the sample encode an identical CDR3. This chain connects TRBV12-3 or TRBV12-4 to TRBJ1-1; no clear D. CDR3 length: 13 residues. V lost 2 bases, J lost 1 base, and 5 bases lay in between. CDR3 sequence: CASSLTANTEAFF. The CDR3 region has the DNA TGTGCCAGCAGTTTAACTGCGAACACTGAAGCTTTCTTT.

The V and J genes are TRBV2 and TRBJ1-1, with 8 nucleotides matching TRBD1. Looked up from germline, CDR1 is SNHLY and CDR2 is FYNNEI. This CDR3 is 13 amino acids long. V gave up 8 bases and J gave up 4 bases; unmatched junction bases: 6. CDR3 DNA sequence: TGTGCCAGCCGGACAGGGAGGAGCACTGAAGCTTTCTTT. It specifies CASRTGRSTEAFF.

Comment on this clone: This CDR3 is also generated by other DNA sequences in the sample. CDR3 sequence reads: CASSQDWLAGVETQYF. Here the CDR3 DNA reads TGCGCCAGCAGCCAAGATTGGCTAGCGGGGGTTGAGACCCAGTACTTC. This chain uses TRBV4-3 with TRBJ2-5, with 10 bases aligning to TRBD2. The J segment lost 5 bases and the V segment lost 0 bases, leaving 6 bases of the junction unmatched. The CDR3 loop spans 16 amino acids. In germline, CDR1 is LGHNA, CDR2 YSLEER.

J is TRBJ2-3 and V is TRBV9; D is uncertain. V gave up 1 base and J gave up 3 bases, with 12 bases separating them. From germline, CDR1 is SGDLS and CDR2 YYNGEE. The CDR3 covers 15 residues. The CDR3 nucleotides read TGTGCCAGCAGCGTATCCAGGTTAAGTACAGATACGCAGTATTTT. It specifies CASSVSRLSTDTQYF.

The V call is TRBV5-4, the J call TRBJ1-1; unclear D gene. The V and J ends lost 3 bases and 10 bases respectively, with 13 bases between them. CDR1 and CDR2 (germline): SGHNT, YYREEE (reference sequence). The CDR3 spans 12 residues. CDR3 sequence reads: CASSWLGAGAFF. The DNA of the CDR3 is TGTGCCAGCAGCTGGCTAGGTGCTGGAGCTTTCTTT.

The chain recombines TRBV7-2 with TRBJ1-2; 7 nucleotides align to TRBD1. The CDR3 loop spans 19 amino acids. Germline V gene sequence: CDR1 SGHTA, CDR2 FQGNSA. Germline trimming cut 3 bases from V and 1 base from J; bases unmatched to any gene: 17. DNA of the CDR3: TGTGCCAGCAGCTTTACACCACCGGGACAGAGCTTTATTAACTATGGCTACACCTTC. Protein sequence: CASSFTPPGQSFINYGYTF.

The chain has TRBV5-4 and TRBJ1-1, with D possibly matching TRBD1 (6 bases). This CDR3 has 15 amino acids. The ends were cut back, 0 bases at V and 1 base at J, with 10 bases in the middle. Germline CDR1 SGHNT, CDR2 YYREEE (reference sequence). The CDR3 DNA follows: TGTGCCAGCAGCTTGGGAGGGACATCGAACACTGAAGCTTTCTTT. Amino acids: CASSLGGTSNTEAFF. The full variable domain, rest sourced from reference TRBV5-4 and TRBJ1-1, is ETGVTQSPTHLIKTRGQQVTLRCSSQSGHNTVSWYQQALGQGPQFIFQYYREEENGRGNFPPRFSGLQFPNYSSELNVNALELDDSALYLCASSLGGTSNTEAFFGQGTRLTVV.

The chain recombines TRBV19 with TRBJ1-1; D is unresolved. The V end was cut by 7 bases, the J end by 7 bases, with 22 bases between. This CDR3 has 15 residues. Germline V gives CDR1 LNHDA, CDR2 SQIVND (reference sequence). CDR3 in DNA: TGTGCCAGTATCGACCGGCAGGCCAGCCAAATTGAAGCTTTCTTT. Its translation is CASIDRQASQIEAFF. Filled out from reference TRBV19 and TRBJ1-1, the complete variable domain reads DGGITQSPKYLFRKEGQNVTLSCEQNLNHDAMYWYRQDPGQGLRLIYYSQIVNDFQKGDIAEGYSVSREKKESFPLTVTSAQKNPTAFYLCASIDRQASQIEAFFGQGTRLTVV.

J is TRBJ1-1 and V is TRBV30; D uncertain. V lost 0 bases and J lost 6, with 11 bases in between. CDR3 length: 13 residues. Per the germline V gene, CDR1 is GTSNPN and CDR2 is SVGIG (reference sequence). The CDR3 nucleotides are TGTGCCTGGAGTGTACGGTCAGGTTCTGAAGCTTTCTTT. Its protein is CAWSVRSGSEAFF.

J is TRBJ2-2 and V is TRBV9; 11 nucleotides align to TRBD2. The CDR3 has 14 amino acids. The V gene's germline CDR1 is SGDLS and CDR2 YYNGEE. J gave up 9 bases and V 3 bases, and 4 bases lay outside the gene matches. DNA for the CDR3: TGTGCCAGCAGCGCTCTAGCGGGGGGCAGGGAGCTGTTTTTT. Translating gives CASSALAGGRELFF.

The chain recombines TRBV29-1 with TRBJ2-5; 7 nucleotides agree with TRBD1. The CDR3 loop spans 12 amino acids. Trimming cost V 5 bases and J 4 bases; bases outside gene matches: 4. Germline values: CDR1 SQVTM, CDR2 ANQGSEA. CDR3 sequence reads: CSVSGQSETQYF. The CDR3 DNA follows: TGCAGCGTTTCGGGACAGTCAGAGACCCAGTACTTC.

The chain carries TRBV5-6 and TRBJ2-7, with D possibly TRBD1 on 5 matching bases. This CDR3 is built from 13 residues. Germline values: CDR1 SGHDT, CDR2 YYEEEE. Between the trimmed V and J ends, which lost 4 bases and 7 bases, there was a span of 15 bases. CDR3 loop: CASSPGQRSEQYF. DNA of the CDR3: TGTGCCAGCAGCCCAGGACAACGGTCGGAGCAGTACTTC.

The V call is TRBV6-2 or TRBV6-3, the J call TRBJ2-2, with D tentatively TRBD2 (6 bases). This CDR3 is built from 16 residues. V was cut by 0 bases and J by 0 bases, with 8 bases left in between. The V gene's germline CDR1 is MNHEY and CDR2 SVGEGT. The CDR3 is CASSYSGTSNTGELFF. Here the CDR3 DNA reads TGTGCCAGCAGTTACTCCGGGACTTCGAACACCGGGGAGCTGTTTTTT.

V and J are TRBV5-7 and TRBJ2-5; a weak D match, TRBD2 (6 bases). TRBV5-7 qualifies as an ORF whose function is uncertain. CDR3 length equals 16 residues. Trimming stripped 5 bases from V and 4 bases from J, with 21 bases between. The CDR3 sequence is CASRFTGESVVETQYF. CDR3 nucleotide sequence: TGTGCCAGCAGGTTCACGGGGGAGTCGGTGGTAGAGACCCAGTACTTC.

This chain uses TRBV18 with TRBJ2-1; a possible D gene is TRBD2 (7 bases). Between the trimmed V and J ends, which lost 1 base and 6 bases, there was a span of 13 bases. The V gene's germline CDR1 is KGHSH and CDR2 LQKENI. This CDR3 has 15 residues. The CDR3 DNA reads TGTGCCAGCTCACCACAGGGGGGGAGGCTCAATGAGCAGTTCTTC. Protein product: CASSPQGGRLNEQFF. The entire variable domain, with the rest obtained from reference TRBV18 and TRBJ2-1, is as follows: NAGVMQNPRHLVRRRGQEARLRCSPMKGHSHVYWYRQLPEEGLKFMVYLQKENIIDESGMPKERFSAEFPKEGPSILRIQQVVRGDSAAYFCASSPQGGRLNEQFFGPGTRLTVL.

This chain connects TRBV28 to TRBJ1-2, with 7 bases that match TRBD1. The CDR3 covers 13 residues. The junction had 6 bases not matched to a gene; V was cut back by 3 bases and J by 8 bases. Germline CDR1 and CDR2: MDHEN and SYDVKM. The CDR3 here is CASSFGQAWGYTF. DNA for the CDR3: TGTGCCAGCAGTTTCGGACAGGCGTGGGGCTACACCTTC.

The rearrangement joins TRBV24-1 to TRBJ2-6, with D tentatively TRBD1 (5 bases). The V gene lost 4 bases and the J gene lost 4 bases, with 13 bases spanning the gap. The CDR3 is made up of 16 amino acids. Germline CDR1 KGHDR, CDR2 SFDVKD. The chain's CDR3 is CATSDPGLGGANVLTF. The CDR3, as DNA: TGTGCCACCAGTGACCCAGGGCTTGGGGGGGCCAACGTCCTGACTTTC.

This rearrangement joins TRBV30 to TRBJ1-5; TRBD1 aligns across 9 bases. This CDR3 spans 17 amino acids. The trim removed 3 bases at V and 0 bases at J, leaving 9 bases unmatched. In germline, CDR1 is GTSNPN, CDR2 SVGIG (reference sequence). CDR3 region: CAWSGPGQGFSNQPQHF. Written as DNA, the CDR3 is TGTGCCTGGAGCGGACCGGGACAGGGATTTAGCAATCAGCCCCAGCATTTT.

DNA of the CDR3: TGTGCCAGCAGCTTACCAGGGAACCCCTACGAGCAGTACTTC. This translates into CASSLPGNPYEQYF. This chain connects TRBV7-2 to TRBJ2-7; TRBD1 is a possible D gene (5 bases). From germline, CDR1 is SGHTA and CDR2 FQGNSA. There are 14 residues in the CDR3. The ends were cut back, 2 bases at V and 2 bases at J, with 10 bases in the middle.

CDR3 in amino acids: CASSIQTGGSYNEQFF. The CDR3 coding sequence is TGTGCCAGTAGTATCCAAACGGGGGGTTCCTACAATGAGCAGTTCTTC. V gene TRBV19 combines with J gene TRBJ2-1; 7 nucleotides line up with TRBD2. Germline loops: CDR1 LNHDA, CDR2 SQIVND (reference sequence). This CDR3 comprises 16 residues. V dropped 3 bases and J dropped 1; count of bases not matched to a gene: 6.

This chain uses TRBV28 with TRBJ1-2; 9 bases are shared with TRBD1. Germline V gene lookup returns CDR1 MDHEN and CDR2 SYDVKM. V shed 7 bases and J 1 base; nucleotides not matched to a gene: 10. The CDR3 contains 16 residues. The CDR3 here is CASNWGTGPNNYGYTF. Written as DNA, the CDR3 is TGTGCCAGCAACTGGGGGACAGGGCCAAATAACTATGGCTACACCTTC.

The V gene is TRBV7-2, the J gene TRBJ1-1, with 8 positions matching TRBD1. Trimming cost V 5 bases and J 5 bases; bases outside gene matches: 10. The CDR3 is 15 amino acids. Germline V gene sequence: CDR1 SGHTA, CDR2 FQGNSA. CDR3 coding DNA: TGTGCCAGCAGCCTCCAACAGGGGGGGAGGACTGAAGCTTTCTTT. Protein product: CASSLQQGGRTEAFF. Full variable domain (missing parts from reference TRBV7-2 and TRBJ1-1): GAGVSQSPSNKVTEKGKDVELRCDPISGHTALYWYRQSLGQGLEFLIYFQGNSAPDKSGLPSDRFSAERTGGSVSTLTIQRTQQEDSAVYLCASSLQQGGRTEAFFGQGTRLTVV.

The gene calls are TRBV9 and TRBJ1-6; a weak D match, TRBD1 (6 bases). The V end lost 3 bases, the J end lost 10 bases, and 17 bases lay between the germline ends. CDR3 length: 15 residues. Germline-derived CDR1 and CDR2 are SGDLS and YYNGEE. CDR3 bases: TGTGCCAGCAGCGCGAACAGGGATCCACGATCACCCCTCCACTTT. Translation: CASSANRDPRSPLHF.

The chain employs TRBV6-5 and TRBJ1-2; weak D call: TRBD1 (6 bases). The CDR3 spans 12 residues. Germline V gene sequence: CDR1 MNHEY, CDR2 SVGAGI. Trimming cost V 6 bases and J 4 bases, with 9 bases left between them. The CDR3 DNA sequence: TGTGCCAGCAGCAACAGGGCCTATGGCTACACCTTC. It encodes CASSNRAYGYTF.

CDR3 sequence reads: CASSIHAKRDTDTQYF. CDR3 nucleotides: TGTGCCAGCAGCATACACGCAAAGCGGGACACAGATACGCAGTATTTT. The V and J genes are TRBV3-1 (or the pseudogene TRBV3-2) and TRBJ2-3; 7 bases fit TRBD2. J lost 2 bases, V lost 5 bases, and 10 bases had no gene match. This CDR3 is 16 amino acids long. Germline V gene data show CDR1 as LGHDT and CDR2 as YNNKEL (reference sequence).

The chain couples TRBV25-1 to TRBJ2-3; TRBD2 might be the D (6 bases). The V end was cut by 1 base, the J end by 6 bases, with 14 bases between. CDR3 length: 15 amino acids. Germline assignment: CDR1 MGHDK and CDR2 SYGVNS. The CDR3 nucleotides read TGTGCCAGCAGTGAATTTGGGGGGTTTAGGGATACGCAGTATTTT. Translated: CASSEFGGFRDTQYF.

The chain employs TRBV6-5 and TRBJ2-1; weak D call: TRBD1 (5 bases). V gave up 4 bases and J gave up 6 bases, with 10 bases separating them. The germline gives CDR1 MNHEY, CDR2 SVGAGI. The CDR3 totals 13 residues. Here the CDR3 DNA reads TGTGCCAGCAGTTTTGGCAGGGCCAATGAGCAGTTCTTC. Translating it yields CASSFGRANEQFF.